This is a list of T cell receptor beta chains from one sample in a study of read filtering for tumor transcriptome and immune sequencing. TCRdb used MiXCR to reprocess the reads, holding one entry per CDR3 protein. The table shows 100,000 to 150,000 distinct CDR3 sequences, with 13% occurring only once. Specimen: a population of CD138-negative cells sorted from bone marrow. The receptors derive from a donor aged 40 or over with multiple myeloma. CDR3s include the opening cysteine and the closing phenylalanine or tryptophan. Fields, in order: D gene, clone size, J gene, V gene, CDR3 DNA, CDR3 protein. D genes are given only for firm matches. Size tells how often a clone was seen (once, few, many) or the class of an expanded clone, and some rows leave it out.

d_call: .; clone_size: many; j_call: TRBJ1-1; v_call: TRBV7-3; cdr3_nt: TGTGCCAGCAAAGGAGACGGTGTCGGTGAAGCTTTCTTT; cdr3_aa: CASKGDGVGEAFF
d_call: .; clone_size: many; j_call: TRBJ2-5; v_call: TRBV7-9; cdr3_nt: TGTGCCAGCAGCACCCTGAAAGAGACCCAGTACTTC; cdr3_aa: CASSTLKETQYF
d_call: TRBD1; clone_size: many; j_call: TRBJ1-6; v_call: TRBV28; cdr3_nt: TGTGCCAGCAGTTTGATGTTGAGGACAGGGCAGTCACCCCTCCACTTT; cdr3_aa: CASSLMLRTGQSPLHF
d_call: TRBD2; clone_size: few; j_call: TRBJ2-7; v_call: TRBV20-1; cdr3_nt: TGCAGTGCTATAGACTCAGCGGGAGTAAACGAGCAGTACTTC; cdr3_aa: CSAIDSAGVNEQYF
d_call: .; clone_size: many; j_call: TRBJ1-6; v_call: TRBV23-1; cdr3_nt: TGCGCCAGCAGTCAATTAGGCAGGTTAAATTCACCCCTCCACTTT; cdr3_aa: CASSQLGRLNSPLHF
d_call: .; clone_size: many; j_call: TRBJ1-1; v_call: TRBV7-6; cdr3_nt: TGTGCCAGCAGGCCTGAGGACGGTTCGGGGAGCCGAGCTTTCTTT; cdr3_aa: CASRPEDGSGSRAFF
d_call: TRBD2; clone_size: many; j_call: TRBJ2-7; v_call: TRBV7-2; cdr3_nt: TGTGCCAGCAGCTTAGGACTAGCGGGAGGACTAGGGTACGAGCAGTACTTC; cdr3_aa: CASSLGLAGGLGYEQYF
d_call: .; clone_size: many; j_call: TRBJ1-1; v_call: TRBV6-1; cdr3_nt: TGTGCCAGCAGTGAAATCTTGGGGCGGAGCACTGAAGCTTTCTTT; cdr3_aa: CASSEILGRSTEAFF
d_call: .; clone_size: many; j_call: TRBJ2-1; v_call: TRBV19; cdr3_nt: TGTGCCAGTAGTGCGGCGGGACACGGCGGGGATGAGCAGTTCTTC; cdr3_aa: CASSAAGHGGDEQFF
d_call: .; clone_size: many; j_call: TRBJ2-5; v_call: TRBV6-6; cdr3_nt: TGTGCCAGCAGTTACGCGGGCCCGCAAGAGACCCAGTACTTC; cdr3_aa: CASSYAGPQETQYF
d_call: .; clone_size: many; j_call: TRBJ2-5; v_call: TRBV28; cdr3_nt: TGTGCCAGCAGTTTATTATCTGGAGAGGAGACCCAGTACTTC; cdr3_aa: CASSLLSGEETQYF
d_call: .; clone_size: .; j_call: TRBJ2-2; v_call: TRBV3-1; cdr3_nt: TGTGCCAGCAGCCAAGGGGGGTACACCGGGGAGCTGGTTTTT; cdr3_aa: CASSQGGYTGELVF
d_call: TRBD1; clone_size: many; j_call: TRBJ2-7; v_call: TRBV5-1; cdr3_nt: TGCGCCAGCAGCCCGGGGGACAGGGACCTGTACGAGCAGTACTTC; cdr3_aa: CASSPGDRDLYEQYF
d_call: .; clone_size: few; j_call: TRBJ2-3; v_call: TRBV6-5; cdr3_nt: TGTGCCTCTCAGGGTCGGGAGAATACGCAGTATTTT; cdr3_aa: CASQGRENTQYF
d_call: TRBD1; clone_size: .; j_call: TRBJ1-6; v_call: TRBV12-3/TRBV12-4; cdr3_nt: TGTGCCAGCAGCCTGACAGGGGACTCCCTCCACTTT; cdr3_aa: CASSLTGDSLHF
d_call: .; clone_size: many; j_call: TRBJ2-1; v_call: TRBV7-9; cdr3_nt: TGTGCCAGCAGCTTAAATGAGGAGAGCTTGAGGATTTTC; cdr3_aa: CASSLNEESLRIF